A selection of T cell receptor beta chains follows, all from one sample in a study of cytomegalovirus exposure and HLA in healthy donors. Libraries were prepared by immunoSEQ multiplex PCR; TCRdb keeps only in-frame clonotypes and omits some of them. The sample records under 250,000 clones, around 73% being singletons. The sequenced material came from PBMCs. These receptor sequences come from a male donor in good health and CMV-seronegative. Both conserved end residues are part of each CDR3. D genes are given only for firm matches. Clone size is given for some rows only: seen once, a few or many times, or a class if the clone is expanded.

d_gene: .; j_gene: TRBJ2-6; v_gene: TRBV10-2; abundance: .; CDR3nt: TGCGCCAGCAGTGGCAGGGGCTCTGGGGCCAACGTCCTGACTTTC; CDR3aa: CASSGRGSGANVLTF
d_gene: .; j_gene: TRBJ2-7; v_gene: TRBV19; abundance: .; CDR3nt: TGTGCCAGTAGTATAGGGCCGAGGAGCTCCTACGAGCAGTACTTC; CDR3aa: CASSIGPRSSYEQYF
d_gene: TRBD2; j_gene: TRBJ2-1; v_gene: TRBV18; abundance: .; CDR3nt: TGTGCCAGCTCACGAGCGGGAGGGTCCTACAATGAGCAGTTCTTC; CDR3aa: CASSRAGGSYNEQFF
d_gene: .; j_gene: TRBJ2-1; v_gene: TRBV28; abundance: .; CDR3nt: TGTGCCAGCAGGGCAACGGGTTACAATGAGCAGTTCTTC; CDR3aa: CASRATGYNEQFF
d_gene: .; j_gene: TRBJ2-7; v_gene: TRBV4-1; abundance: .; CDR3nt: TGCGCCAGCAGCCACCCGGGGGGACAGGAAACCTACGAGCAGTACTTC; CDR3aa: CASSHPGGQETYEQYF
d_gene: .; j_gene: TRBJ1-5; v_gene: TRBV15; abundance: .; CDR3nt: TGTGCCACCAGCCTGTATACTAGTCAGCCCCAGCATTTT; CDR3aa: CATSLYTSQPQHF
d_gene: TRBD2; j_gene: TRBJ2-7; v_gene: TRBV2; abundance: once; CDR3nt: TGTGCCAGCAGGGATACTAGCGGGACGACCTACGAGCAGCACTTC; CDR3aa: CASRDTSGTTYEQHF
d_gene: .; j_gene: TRBJ1-4; v_gene: TRBV6-1; abundance: .; CDR3nt: TGTGCTAGCAGTGCCCCGCACAGGGTGACTAATGAAAAACTGTTTTTT; CDR3aa: CASSAPHRVTNEKLFF
d_gene: .; j_gene: TRBJ2-2; v_gene: TRBV6-1; abundance: .; CDR3nt: TGTGCCAGCAGTTTGAAAGAAAAGAGCACCGGGGAGCTGTTTTTT; CDR3aa: CASSLKEKSTGELFF
d_gene: TRBD1; j_gene: TRBJ2-7; v_gene: TRBV11-2; abundance: .; CDR3nt: TGTGCCAGCAGCCAAGGTGGACAGGGCCACGAGCAGTACTTC; CDR3aa: CASSQGGQGHEQYF
d_gene: .; j_gene: TRBJ2-5; v_gene: TRBV19; abundance: .; CDR3nt: TGTGCCAGTAGTATAGACCTAGGGGGCCAAGAGACCCAGTACTTC; CDR3aa: CASSIDLGGQETQYF
d_gene: .; j_gene: TRBJ2-7; v_gene: TRBV10-1; abundance: .; CDR3nt: TGCGCCAGCAGTGAGGGCGCGGTGAGCTCCTACGAGCAGTACTTC; CDR3aa: CASSEGAVSSYEQYF
d_gene: .; j_gene: TRBJ1-1; v_gene: TRBV18; abundance: .; CDR3nt: TGTGCCAGCTCCCCCATCGGGGATTGGTCCTCTGAAGCTTTCTTT; CDR3aa: CASSPIGDWSSEAFF
d_gene: TRBD1; j_gene: TRBJ2-2; v_gene: TRBV2; abundance: .; CDR3nt: TGTGCCAGCACGCCGGACAGGGTTGCCGGGGAGCTGTTTTTT; CDR3aa: CASTPDRVAGELFF
d_gene: TRBD2; j_gene: TRBJ2-1; v_gene: TRBV6-5; abundance: .; CDR3nt: TGTGCCAGCAGTCAGACTAGCGGTAATGAGCAGTTCTTC; CDR3aa: CASSQTSGNEQFF
d_gene: .; j_gene: TRBJ2-3; v_gene: TRBV9; abundance: .; CDR3nt: TGTGCCAGCAGCCCCAGGGGAGGGTTGAGGGCAGATACGCAGTATTTT; CDR3aa: CASSPRGGLRADTQYF
d_gene: .; j_gene: TRBJ1-2; v_gene: TRBV19; abundance: .; CDR3nt: TGTGCCAGTAGTATGGAGGGCGGGGTCTATGGCTACACCTTC; CDR3aa: CASSMEGGVYGYTF
d_gene: TRBD2; j_gene: TRBJ2-3; v_gene: TRBV29-1; abundance: .; CDR3nt: TGCAGCGTTGATGGTGTGGGACTAGTAACAGATACGCAGTATTTT; CDR3aa: CSVDGVGLVTDTQYF
d_gene: TRBD2; j_gene: TRBJ2-1; v_gene: TRBV5-4; abundance: .; CDR3nt: TGTGCCAGCAGCCCTTTTCTAGCGGGAGGGCGAAATGAGCAGTTCTTC; CDR3aa: CASSPFLAGGRNEQFF
d_gene: .; j_gene: TRBJ2-1; v_gene: TRBV6-1; abundance: .; CDR3nt: TGTGCCAGCAGTGAAGGCAGTAACAATGAGCAGTTCTTC; CDR3aa: CASSEGSNNEQFF
d_gene: .; j_gene: TRBJ2-7; v_gene: TRBV5-6; abundance: .; CDR3nt: TGTGCCAGCACCGACAGCTACGAGCAGTACTTC; CDR3aa: CASTDSYEQYF